The TCR beta chain described here comes from a study of shared clonotypes between healthy human individuals. The study, taken as a whole, reports: Investigators expected sequencing depth to affect clonotype sharing among donors.

Only in-frame clones appear in the TCRdb table, and some are missing; sequencing was by immunoSEQ multiplex PCR. The data show over 400,000 clones, 60% to 80% seen once. V was trimmed by 3 bases and J by 4 bases, leaving 9 bases between them. CDR3 length: 13 amino acids. The germline V gene has CDR1 SGHAT and CDR2 FQNNGV. Concerning this clone itself: What it binds is not known.

The receptor was derived from a woman aged 40 to 50 in good health. Some clones in this sample may be carry-over from other donors' samples. Sequencing input: PBMCs. This chain connects TRBV11-2 to TRBJ2-5, with D unresolved. CDR3 amino acids: CASSFPPPETQYF. CDR3 nucleotides: TGTGCCAGCAGCTTTCCCCCTCCAGAGACCCAGTACTTC.